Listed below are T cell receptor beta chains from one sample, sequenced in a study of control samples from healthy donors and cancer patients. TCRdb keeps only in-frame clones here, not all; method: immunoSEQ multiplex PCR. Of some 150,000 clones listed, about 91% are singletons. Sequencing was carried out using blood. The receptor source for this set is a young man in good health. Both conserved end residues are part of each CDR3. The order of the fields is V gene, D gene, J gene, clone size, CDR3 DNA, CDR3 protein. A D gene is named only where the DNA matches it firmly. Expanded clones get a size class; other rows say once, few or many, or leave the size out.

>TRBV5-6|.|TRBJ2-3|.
TGTGCCAGCAGCGATGGGGGGAGGGATACGCAGTATTTT
CASSDGGRDTQYF
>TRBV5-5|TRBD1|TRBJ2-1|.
TGTGCCAGCAGCTCAAGACAGGGGGGCAATGAGCAGTTCTTC
CASSSRQGGNEQFF
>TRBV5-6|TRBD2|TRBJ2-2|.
TGTGCCAGCAGCTTTGAGGGACTAGCGGTGAACACCGGGGAGCTGTTTTTT
CASSFEGLAVNTGELFF
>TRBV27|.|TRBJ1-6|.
TGTGCCAGCAGTTTGCAGGGACCCTATAATTCACCCCTCCACTTT
CASSLQGPYNSPLHF
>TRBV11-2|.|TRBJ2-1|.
TGTGCCAGCAGCTTAGTTAGGGGGGGGACCGGTGAGCAGTTCTTC
CASSLVRGGTGEQFF
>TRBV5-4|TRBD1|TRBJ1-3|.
TGTGCCAGCAGCGGGCCCGACAGGGGGCTAGACACCATATATTTT
CASSGPDRGLDTIYF
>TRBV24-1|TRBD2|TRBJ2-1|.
TGTGCCACCAGTGACCTTCTAGCGGGGGGGTACAATGAGCAGTTCTTC
CATSDLLAGGYNEQFF
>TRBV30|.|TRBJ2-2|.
TGTGCCTGGAGTGGTCAGGGCACGAACACCGGGGAGCTGTTTTTT
CAWSGQGTNTGELFF
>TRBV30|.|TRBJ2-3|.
TGTGCCTGGAGTGCAGGCCTGACAGATACGCAGTATTTT
CAWSAGLTDTQYF
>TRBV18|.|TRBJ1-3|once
TGTGCCAGCTCAATGGAGCTAAATGGAAACACCATATATTTT
CASSMELNGNTIYF
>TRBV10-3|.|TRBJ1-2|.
TGTGCCATCAGTGAGTCGGTCAGCAACTATGGCTACACCTTC
CAISESVSNYGYTF
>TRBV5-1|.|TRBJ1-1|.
TGCGCCAGCAGAGGGACGAACACTGAAGCTTTCTTT
CASRGTNTEAFF
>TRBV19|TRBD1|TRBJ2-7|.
TGTGCCAGTAGTATGGTCAGGGGGTACGAGCAGTACTTC
CASSMVRGYEQYF
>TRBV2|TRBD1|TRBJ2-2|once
TGTGCCAGCAGTGGAAAGGGGGCGTGGACCGGGGAGCTGTTTTTT
CASSGKGAWTGELFF
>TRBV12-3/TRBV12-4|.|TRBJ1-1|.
TGTGCCAGCAGTTTTAACCCGAACACTGAAGCTTTCTTT
CASSFNPNTEAFF
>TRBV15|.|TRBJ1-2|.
TGTGCCACCAGCAGAGCCCATGCTCAACAGGGCGTCTATGGCTACACCTTC
CATSRAHAQQGVYGYTF
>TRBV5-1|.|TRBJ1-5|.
TGCGCCAGCAGCTTAGGGGAGTCGGGCAATCAGCCCCAGCATTTT
CASSLGESGNQPQHF
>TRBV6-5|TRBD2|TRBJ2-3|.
TGTGCCAGCGGGAGCGGGGGGCCGGCAGATACGCAGTATTTT
CASGSGGPADTQYF
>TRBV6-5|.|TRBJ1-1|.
TGTGCCAGCAGTTACTCCGGTCGAATGGGCACTGAAGCTTTCTTT
CASSYSGRMGTEAFF
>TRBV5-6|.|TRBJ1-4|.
TGTGCCAGCAGCTTGGCTGGTGGGACGGGCGGAGAAAAACTGTTTTTT
CASSLAGGTGGEKLFF
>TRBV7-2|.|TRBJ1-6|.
TGTGCCAGCAGCTTAGGACAGAACTTTAATTCACCCCTCCACTTT
CASSLGQNFNSPLHF
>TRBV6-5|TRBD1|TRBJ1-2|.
TGTGCCAGCAGACGCCCGGGACAGGGGGCGGGCTACACCTTC
CASRRPGQGAGYTF
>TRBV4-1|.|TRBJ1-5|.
TGCGCCAGCAGCCAAGAATCCGTCTACGGCAATCAGCCCCAGCATTTT
CASSQESVYGNQPQHF
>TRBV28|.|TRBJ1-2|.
TGTGCCAGCAGTTTTGGCAGTGTCTATGGCTACACCTTC
CASSFGSVYGYTF
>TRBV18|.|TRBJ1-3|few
TGTGCCAGCTCACCCGACAGTTTTGCTGGAAACACCATATATTTT
CASSPDSFAGNTIYF
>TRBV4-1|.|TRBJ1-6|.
TGCGCCAGCAGTCCCCCGGCAGGTCCCATCAATTCACCCCTCCACTTT
CASSPPAGPINSPLHF
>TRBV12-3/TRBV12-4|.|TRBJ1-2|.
TGTGCCAGCAGTCGGACGATGAGCTACACCTTC
CASSRTMSYTF
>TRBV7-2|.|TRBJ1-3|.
TGTGCCAGCAGCTTAGCGACGGACTCTGGAAACACCATATATTTT
CASSLATDSGNTIYF
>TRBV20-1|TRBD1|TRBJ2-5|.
TGCAGTGCTAATGAGATTACAGGGGGGAAGGAGACCCAGTACTTC
CSANEITGGKETQYF
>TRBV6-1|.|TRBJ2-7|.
TGTGCCAGCAGTGAATCGCGGGTTCGAGACGAGCAGTACTTC
CASSESRVRDEQYF
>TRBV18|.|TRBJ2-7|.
TGTGCCAGCTCACCTGGGCTTTACGAGCAGTACTTC
CASSPGLYEQYF
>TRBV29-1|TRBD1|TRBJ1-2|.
TGCAGCGTCTCATCCCGGGGACAGGATTTC
CSVSSRGQDF
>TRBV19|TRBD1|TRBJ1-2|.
TGTGCCAGTACACACAGGGGCCCGACGCTTGGCTACACCTTC
CASTHRGPTLGYTF
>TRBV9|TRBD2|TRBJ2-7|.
TGTGCCAGCAGCGTAGGCGGGAGCTCCTACGAGCAGTACTTC
CASSVGGSSYEQYF
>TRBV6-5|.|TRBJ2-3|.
TGTGCCAGCAGTTACGGACCCATCACAGATACGCAGTATTTT
CASSYGPITDTQYF
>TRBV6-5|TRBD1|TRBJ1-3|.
TGTGCCAGCAGCCCGGGGACAGGTGCTGGAAACACCATATATTTT
CASSPGTGAGNTIYF
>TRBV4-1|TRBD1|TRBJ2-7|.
TGCGCCAGCAGCCAAGAAGGGGGCCTTGGCGAGCAGTACTTC
CASSQEGGLGEQYF
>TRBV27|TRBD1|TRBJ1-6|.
TGTGCCAGCAGCTGGGGACAGTTCGGGAATTCACCCCTCCACTTT
CASSWGQFGNSPLHF
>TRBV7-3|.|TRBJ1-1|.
TGTGCCAGCAGCTCTAAAACCACAGGGAGGAACACTGAAGCTTTCTTT
CASSSKTTGRNTEAFF
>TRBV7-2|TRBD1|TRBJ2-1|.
TGTGCCAGCAGCGCCAAAAGGGGACAGGTCGGTGAGCAGTTCTTC
CASSAKRGQVGEQFF
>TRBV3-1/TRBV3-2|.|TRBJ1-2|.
TGTGCCAGCAGCCAAGGTCAGGGCTACACCTTC
CASSQGQGYTF
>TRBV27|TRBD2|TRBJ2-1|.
TGTGCCAGCAGTTCCCGGGGGGGAGGCAATGAGCAGTTCTTC
CASSSRGGGNEQFF
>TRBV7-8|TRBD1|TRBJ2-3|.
TGTGCCAGCAGCTTAATCTTTGGACAGGACCGTCCTAGCACAGATACGCAGTATTTT
CASSLIFGQDRPSTDTQYF
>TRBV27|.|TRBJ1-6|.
TGTGCCCCCTGCCCGGGCTCACCCCTCCACTTT
CAPCPGSPLHF
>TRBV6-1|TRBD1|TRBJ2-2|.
TGTGCCAGCAGTGAAGGGAGGACAGGGGCCGGGGAGCTGTTTTTT
CASSEGRTGAGELFF
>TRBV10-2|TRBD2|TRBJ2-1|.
TGCGCCAGCAGTGAAAAGCGGGGGGGCTCCTACAATGAGCAGTTCTTC
CASSEKRGGSYNEQFF
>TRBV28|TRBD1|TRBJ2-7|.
TGTGGGGCGGGGACAGGGTTAGTGTACGAGCAGTACTTC
CGAGTGLVYEQYF
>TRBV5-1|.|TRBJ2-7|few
TGCGCCAGCAGCCCGGGACGGGCCACATACGAGCAGTACTTC
CASSPGRATYEQYF
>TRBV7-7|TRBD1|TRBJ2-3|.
TGTGCCAGCAGCTTAGGCAGGGGGTCGGATACGCAGTATTTT
CASSLGRGSDTQYF
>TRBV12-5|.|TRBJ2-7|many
TGTGCTAGTGGTTTGGGAAGATGGGAGCAGTACTTC
CASGLGRWEQYF
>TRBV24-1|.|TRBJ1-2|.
TGTGCCACCAGTGATTTATCCGGTGGCTACACCTTC
CATSDLSGGYTF
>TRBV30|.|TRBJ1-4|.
TGTGCCTGGAGTGAGCCTATCGCAGGGGAGTCTGAAAAACTGTTTTTT
CAWSEPIAGESEKLFF
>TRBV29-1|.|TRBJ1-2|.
TGCAGCGTTGTAGCGCATGTGGGAGGCTACACCTTC
CSVVAHVGGYTF
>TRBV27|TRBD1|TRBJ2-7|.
TGTGCCAGCAGCAGACAGGGTTACGAGCAGTACTTC
CASSRQGYEQYF
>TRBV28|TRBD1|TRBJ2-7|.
TGTGCCAGCAGTCGAGCCGGGACAGCAACACACGAGCAGTACTTC
CASSRAGTATHEQYF
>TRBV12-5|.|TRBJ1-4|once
TGTGCTAGTCAACAGGGTTTGGATGAAAAACTGTTTTTT
CASQQGLDEKLFF
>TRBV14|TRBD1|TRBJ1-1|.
TGTGCCAGCAGCCAAGAACCACAGGGGGTCACTGAAGCTTTCTTT
CASSQEPQGVTEAFF
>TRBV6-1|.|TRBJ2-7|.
TGTGCCAGCAGTGAACGGACTGGCAGCTCCTACGAGCAGTACTTC
CASSERTGSSYEQYF
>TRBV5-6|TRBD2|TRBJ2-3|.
TGTGCCAGCAGCTTGGTGGGACTAGCGGTCACAGATACGCAGTATTTT
CASSLVGLAVTDTQYF
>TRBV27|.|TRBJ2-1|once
TGTGCCAGCAGCCCCTCGGACAATGAGCAGTTCTTC
CASSPSDNEQFF